The clone carrying this T cell receptor (beta chain) occurred many times. Its target is not known. Time point of the sample: newly diagnosed GD, antithyroid drugs for less than 3 months. Researchers made the TCR library from RNA that was extracted from PBMCs. Library construction for TCR beta used iRepertoire HTBI primers and Arm-PCR of CDR3 regions. Using its own MiXCR run on the multiplex PCR reads, TCRdb lists one record per CDR3 protein. The table includes 500,000 to 700,000 distinct CDR3 sequences, approximately 15% detected once. The source of the sample is a study of regulatory T cells in long-lasting Graves disease. Study-level results: TRBV28, TRBJ1-2 and TRBJ2-5 were segments that persistent disease favored. Blood alone, not thyroid tissue, was studied.

The CDR3 extends over 15 amino acids. Germline V gene sequence: CDR1 MNHEY, CDR2 SMNVEV (reference sequence). The V and J ends lost 2 bases and 6 bases respectively, with 13 bases between them. These data also formed part of another study, on T cells in Graves' hyperthyroidism and ophthalmopathy.

Sequencing was performed on peripheral blood mononuclear cells (PBMCs), taken at new diagnosis, from a patient treated with antithyroid drugs. This chain joins TRBV27 and TRBJ2-2; weak D call: TRBD1 (5 bases). The source of this sequence is a woman aged 25 to 39 with Graves disease. The CDR3 reads CASSLVPRVAGELFF. CDR3 sequence (DNA): TGTGCCAGCAGTTTAGTGCCCAGGGTGGCCGGGGAGCTGTTTTTT.